This T cell receptor beta chain appears in the sequencing data of a study of T cell responses to AZD1222 COVID-19 vaccine. Study findings and constraints: Vaccination with two AZD1222 doses was followed by a rise in Spike-specific TCR breadth and depth. Baseline seropositivity characterized only a handful of AZD1222 recipients.

Some clones are missing from TCRdb's copy, which holds only in-frame ones; the method was immunoSEQ multiplex PCR. The sample has about 100,000 clones; less than 90% are singletons. CDR1 is SEHNR, CDR2 FQNEAQ, per germline (reference sequence). The CDR3 runs to 15 residues. Trimming removed 3 bases at V and 3 bases at J, with 12 bases between. In its sample, this clone was seen once. Its antigen is as yet unknown. The sample consisted of peripheral blood, taken on day 0 of AZD1222 vaccination. The receptor's source is an adult in good health. The chain combines TRBV7-9 with TRBJ1-5; tentative D call: TRBD1 (5 bases). CDR3: CASSFGGRDNQPQHF. CDR3 nucleotides: TGTGCCAGCAGCTTCGGGGGGAGGGACAATCAGCCCCAGCATTTT.